This record covers a single T cell receptor beta chain. Its specificity is not known. Trimming shortened V by 6 bases and J by 0 bases, and 24 bases separated the two germline ends. The CDR3 extends over 19 amino acids. The germline CDR1 and CDR2 sequences are MDHEN and SYDVKM. Terminally differentiated effector memory CD45RA+ cells were excluded by CCR7 positive selection of CD45RO-negative cells. Recent acute infections and vaccinations were absent in the healthy HIV-negative adult donors. The sample comes from a study of shared clonotypes between healthy human individuals. Study-level information: There were three CD4 naive, three CD4 memory, two CD8 naive and one CD8 memory plates per donor. Regarding the study as a whole: Only blood underwent sampling, and tissue repertoires likely differ.

Under the authors' procedure: Junction-only sequences produced by ImmunoSEQ had no quality scores, so filtering differed. Clones were sequenced by immunoSEQ multiplex PCR, and TCRdb holds only the in-frame ones, with some missing. The V and J calls and the clone size are those of that table, but D and trimming were determined from the DNA. Of about 2.1 million clones in the sample, about 92% were seen once. The sequence came from a man aged 18 to 30 in good health. Some clones in this sample may be carry-over from other donors' samples. The chain recombines TRBV28 with TRBJ2-1, with D tentatively TRBD1 or TRBD2 (8 bases each). Sequences were obtained from naive CD8+ T cells from PBMCs. CDR3 in DNA: TGTGCCAGCAGCCGACCTCAGGGGGCGAGCGGGAGCTCCTACAATGAGCAGTTCTTC. Translation gives CASSRPQGASGSSYNEQFF.